Given below is one T cell receptor beta chain in context. Its antigen is unknown. Germline V gene data show CDR1 as MNHEY and CDR2 as SMNVEV (reference sequence). The CDR3 extends over 15 amino acids. V gave up 3 bases and J gave up 2 bases; unmatched junction bases: 4. The sample comes from a study of T cell repertoires in cytomegalovirus infection. About the research overall: Recently described HLA-C-restricted plus well-studied HLA-B-restricted CMV epitopes were used. CMV infection together with matching HLA type was indicated by public TCR beta signatures.

From the reads, TCRdb called clonotypes with MiXCR, one entry per CDR3 protein. Counted here are fewer than 1,000,000 distinct CDR3 sequences, around 29% occurring once; the ten biggest clones make up 11% to 15%. Study observations and caveats: Across the ex vivo response, the dominant clonotypes were HLA-C-restricted CMV-specific TCR beta clonotypes. Carriage of CMV together with the relevant HLA was identifiable through cumulative public TCR beta family frequency.

The chain couples TRBV27 to TRBJ1-1, with 9 bases fitting TRBD1. This clonotype originated in a human donor in good health (CMV status not recorded). Some clones in this sample may be carry-over from other donors' samples. Specimen: cultured CD8+ T cells from PBMCs, collected from culture after CMV antigen stimulation. CDR3 nucleotide sequence: TGTGCCAGCAGTTTTACCACAGGGGGCAACACTGAAGCTTTCTTT. Its translation: CASSFTTGGNTEAFF.